This TCR beta chain was profiled in a study of blood T cell repertoires in COVID-19. The CDR3 consists of 12 residues. Trimming stripped 6 bases from V and 0 bases from J, with 5 bases between. Under the authors' procedure: Estimation of nucleated cell counts relied on the amplification of reference gene primers. Using immunoSEQ multiplex PCR, the repertoire was profiled, and TCRdb retains in-frame clones only, with some absent. V and J calls and clone size are as listed in that table; D and trimming were resolved from the DNA. The sample gives a few hundred thousand clones, approximately 93% of which show up once; around 0.86% is in the top ten.

The V call is TRBV12-3 or TRBV12-4, the J call TRBJ1-2, with D perhaps TRBD1 (5 bases). Sequenced sample: PBMCs or T cells enriched from blood (not recorded which). The sequence came from a middle-aged woman who had been exposed to COVID-19. CDR3 sequence reads: CASRTANYGYTF. The CDR3 DNA reads as TGTGCCAGCAGGACAGCTAACTATGGCTACACCTTC.